These 22 T cell receptor beta chains came from one sample sequenced in a study of blood T cells in healthy people across ages. Using a J-beta primer mix together with a sample-barcoded 5' primer, a second PCR was run for about 6 to 11 cycles. Via MiXCR, TCRdb re-called the 5' RACE reads, giving one row per CDR3 protein. The sample holds 850,000 to 1,000,000 distinct CDR3 sequences, roughly 51% seen once. Sequenced material: blood. Every receptor here comes from a woman aged 60-70 years in good health.

This chain uses TRBV4-1 with TRBJ2-5; D is ambiguous. The V and J ends lost 3 bases and 5 bases respectively, with 16 bases between them. CDR3 size: 15 residues. Per germline, CDR1 MGHRA and CDR2 YSYEKL. CDR3 loop: CASSQGQRDRETQYF. The DNA for the CDR3 is TGCGCCAGCAGCCAGGGTCAGCGAGACCGGGAGACCCAGTACTTC.

The chain joins TRBV7-2 to TRBJ2-2, with a tentative D call TRBD2 (6 bases). The CDR3 is 16 residues long. Per the germline V gene, CDR1 is SGHTA and CDR2 is FQGNSA. Between the trimmed V and J ends, which lost 2 bases and 0 bases, there was a span of 10 bases. Written as DNA, the CDR3 is TGTGCCAGCAGCTTAAGGGCGGGGTCGAACACCGGGGAGCTGTTTTTT. This encodes CASSLRAGSNTGELFF.

This clonotype appeared many times. The chain couples TRBV7-2 to TRBJ2-3; 11 bases match TRBD2. CDR1 is SGHTA, CDR2 FQGNSA, per germline. This CDR3 is 13 amino acids long. The trim removed 11 bases at V and 5 bases at J, leaving 6 bases unmatched. This CDR3 reads CARRGLAVDTQYF. Here the CDR3 DNA reads TGTGCCCGGCGGGGACTAGCGGTAGATACGCAGTATTTT. Complete variable domain (other parts from reference TRBV7-2 and TRBJ2-3): GAGVSQSPSNKVTEKGKDVELRCDPISGHTALYWYRQSLGQGLEFLIYFQGNSAPDKSGLPSDRFSAERTGGSVSTLTIQRTQQEDSAVYLCARRGLAVDTQYFGPGTRLTVL.

J is TRBJ2-1 and V is TRBV7-9; 8 bases map to TRBD2. The CDR3 spans 18 residues. Trimming removed 6 bases from V and 6 bases from J; junction bases left unmatched: 19. CDR1 is SEHNR and CDR2 is FQNEAQ in the germline V gene (reference sequence). As DNA, the CDR3 is TGTGCCAGCAGGCGTCAAACCTCCGGGACTAGATTTCCCAATGAGCAGTTCTTC. The encoded protein is CASRRQTSGTRFPNEQFF. Filled out from reference TRBV7-9 and TRBJ2-1, the complete variable domain reads DTGVSQNPRHKITKRGQNVTFRCDPISEHNRLYWYRQTLGQGPEFLTYFQNEAQLEKSRLLSDRFSAERPKGSFSTLEIQRTEQGDSAMYLCASRRQTSGTRFPNEQFFGPGTRLTVL.

This clonotype came up a few times. The chain couples TRBV7-2 to TRBJ2-3, with 9 positions matching TRBD2. Germline lookup yields CDR1 SGHTA and CDR2 FQGNSA. The CDR3 has 18 residues. V shed 5 bases, J shed 2 bases, and the junction held 14 bases outside the gene matches. In DNA form, the CDR3 reads TGTGCCAGCAGCCGGAGCGGGGGGTCGGGCGGGAACACAGATACGCAGTATTTT. Amino acid sequence: CASSRSGGSGGNTDTQYF. Together with reference TRBV7-2 and TRBJ2-3, the CDR3 gives the full variable domain: GAGVSQSPSNKVTEKGKDVELRCDPISGHTALYWYRQSLGQGLEFLIYFQGNSAPDKSGLPSDRFSAERTGGSVSTLTIQRTQQEDSAVYLCASSRSGGSGGNTDTQYFGPGTRLTVL.

As regards this clonotype: Germline is not matched at one junction end, which may reflect a read error. The chain is built from TRBV2 and TRBJ2-3; 12 bases line up with TRBD2. This CDR3 contains 14 residues. From germline, CDR1 is SNHLY and CDR2 FYNNEI. The CDR3: CACRTSGNSDTQYF. The CDR3 nucleotides read TGTGCCTGCAGGACTAGCGGGAACTCAGATACGCAGTATTTT. The whole variable domain, remainder taken from reference TRBV2 and TRBJ2-3, is EPEVTQTPSHQVTQMGQEVILRCVPISNHLYFYWYRQILGQKVEFLVSFYNNEISEKSEIFDDQFSVERPDGSNFTLKIRSTKLEDSAMYFCACRTSGNSDTQYFGPGTRLTVL.

This clonotype was seen only once. J is TRBJ2-5 and V is TRBV28; 8 bases fit TRBD2. The assigned J gene may be wrong: the sequence end matches TRBJ2-7 better. CDR3 length: 14 amino acids. Germline V gene sequence: CDR1 MDHEN, CDR2 SYDVKM. The CDR3 loop reads CATHRGGYSYEQYF. The CDR3 nucleotides are TGTGCCACCCATCGGGGGGGGTACTCCTACGAGCAGTACTTC.

The genes are TRBV7-2 and TRBJ2-7, with TRBD2 identical over 9 bases. Trimming cost V 3 bases and J 7 bases; bases outside gene matches: 10. Looked up from germline, CDR1 is SGHTA and CDR2 is FQGNSA. The CDR3 loop spans 15 amino acids. The chain's CDR3 is CASSFVAGGYNEQYF. CDR3 DNA: TGTGCCAGCAGCTTTGTCGCGGGAGGGTACAATGAGCAGTACTTC.

This rearrangement joins TRBV28 to TRBJ1-1; tentative D call: TRBD1 (5 bases). Trimming cost V 6 bases and J 1 base, with 12 bases left between them. CDR1 and CDR2 (germline): MDHEN, SYDVKM. CDR3 length: 14 amino acids. The DNA of the CDR3 is TGTGCCAGCAGACTCGGGGCGGCGAACACTGAAGCTTTCTTT. Encoded protein: CASRLGAANTEAFF. The variable domain in full, with the rest retrieved from reference TRBV28 and TRBJ1-1, is DVKVTQSSRYLVKRTGEKVFLECVQDMDHENMFWYRQDPGLGLRLIYFSYDVKMKEKGDIPEGYSVSREKKERFSLILESASTNQTSMYLCASRLGAANTEAFFGQGTRLTVV.

V is TRBV20-1 and J is TRBJ2-5; 10 bases match TRBD2. TRBJ2-4 explains the end of the DNA better; the J call may be wrong. Looked up from germline, CDR1 is DFQATT and CDR2 is SNEGSKA (reference sequence). The CDR3 sequence is 15 residues long. This CDR3 reads CSASHSGGLENIQYF. The DNA for the CDR3 is TGCAGTGCTTCCCATAGCGGGGGGCTAGAAAACATTCAGTACTTC.

V and J are TRBV18 and TRBJ1-4; possibly TRBD1 for D (6 bases). The germline gives CDR1 KGHSH, CDR2 LQKENI. V was clipped by 0 bases and J by 0 bases, with 17 bases between them. The CDR3 sequence is 19 residues long. The DNA for the CDR3 is TGTGCCAGCTCACCACCGGCCCGGGGGCGCATTACAACTAATGAAAAACTGTTTTTT. Amino acid sequence: CASSPPARGRITTNEKLFF.

To note about this clonotype: At one end, the junction sequence differs from germline, possibly due to a read error. The rearrangement uses TRBV2 and TRBJ2-3; D may match TRBD1 or TRBD2 (5 bases each). The CDR3 is 14 residues long. Germline-derived CDR1 and CDR2 are SNHLY and FYNNEI. The CDR3 region has the DNA TGTGCCAGCAGGGAAGGGACGGACACAGATACGCAGTATTTT. Translated: CASREGTDTDTQYF.

CDR3 bases: TGTGCCAGCAGACCGACAGAGACCTCTGGGGCCAACGTCCTGACTTTC. This gives the protein CASRPTETSGANVLTF. The chain uses TRBV12-3 or TRBV12-4 and TRBJ2-6; the D gene is possibly TRBD1 (5 bases). The germline V and J ends were trimmed by 6 bases and 0 bases, with 12 bases remaining between them. The CDR3 length is 16 residues.

The rearrangement joins TRBV2 to TRBJ2-1; the D is unclear. Germline-derived CDR1 and CDR2 are SNHLY and FYNNEI. This CDR3 is 11 amino acids long. Trimming took off 7 bases at V and 13 bases at J, with 14 bases between the two ends. The CDR3 bases are TGTGCCAGCACGAACGCACGGAAACAGTTCTTC. The encoded protein is CASTNARKQFF.

The chain carries TRBV20-1 and TRBJ1-5; 7 nucleotides align to TRBD1. The length of the CDR3 is 14 residues. CDR1 DFQATT and CDR2 SNEGSKA come from the germline V gene (reference sequence). The CDR3 region has the DNA TGCAGCGCAATGGGACAGATTCAAAATCAGCCCCAGCATTTT. It is translated as CSAMGQIQNQPQHF.

The J gene is TRBJ1-5, the V gene TRBV4-1, with unresolved D. The CDR3 consists of 13 residues. Trimming removed 3 bases at V and 8 bases at J, with 11 bases between. Germline CDR1 and CDR2: MGHRA and YSYEKL. In DNA, the CDR3 is TGCGCCAGCAGCCAGGCTGCTCGGGAGCCCCAGCATTTT. Its translation: CASSQAAREPQHF.

In this sample, this clonotype turned up once. This chain connects TRBV6-1 to TRBJ2-5, with TRBD1 identical over 8 bases. J lost 5 bases, V lost 8 bases, and 10 bases had no gene match. CDR3 length equals 14 residues. Germline values: CDR1 MNHNS, CDR2 SASEGT. The CDR3 region is CASAPTGVGETQYF. DNA for the CDR3: TGTGCCAGCGCCCCGACAGGGGTGGGCGAGACCCAGTACTTC.

V and J are TRBV11-2 and TRBJ2-5, with 14 bases aligning to TRBD2. Gene TRBJ2-7 matches the end of the DNA better, so the J call may be wrong. This CDR3 has 21 amino acids. CDR1 and CDR2 (germline): SGHAT, FQNNGV. The CDR3 DNA is TGTGCCAGCAGCCTAAGATTCGCCGGGACTAGCGGGAGTAAAGGGGCCTACGAGCAGTACTTC. It yields the protein CASSLRFAGTSGSKGAYEQYF.

Of note for this clonotype: A much larger clone differs by one base, so this may be a read error. The CDR3: CPSSHEADTQYF. The CDR3 coding sequence is TGTCCCAGCAGCCACGAAGCAGATACGCAGTATTTT. J is TRBJ2-3 and V is TRBV3-1; D is ambiguous. Germline-derived CDR1 and CDR2 are LGHDT and YNNKEL (reference sequence). The CDR3 extends over 12 amino acids.

The chain is built from TRBV4-1 and TRBJ2-3, with 7 bases that match TRBD2. The CDR3 is 21 residues long. Germline assignment: CDR1 MGHRA and CDR2 YSYEKL. V gave up 3 bases and J gave up 1 base; unmatched junction bases: 22. The CDR3 loop reads CASSQWPGLKGRESGTDTQYF. CDR3 in DNA: TGCGCCAGCAGCCAGTGGCCGGGACTCAAGGGGCGGGAGTCTGGCACAGATACGCAGTATTTT.

The chain links TRBV20-1 to TRBJ2-1, with 11 bases identical to TRBD2. The CDR3 loop spans 14 amino acids. V was pared by 5 bases and J by 8 bases, with 8 bases of the junction left unmatched. Germline V gives CDR1 DFQATT, CDR2 SNEGSKA (reference sequence). CDR3 loop: CSAYTSGSSYEQFF. Here the CDR3 DNA reads TGCAGTGCTTATACTAGCGGGAGCTCCTATGAGCAGTTCTTC.

This clonotype was observed once. The V and J genes are TRBV6-5 and TRBJ2-7, with TRBD2 matching 11 bases. Trimming removed 0 bases from V and 3 bases from J; junction bases left unmatched: 4. This CDR3 has 16 residues. The germline V gene has CDR1 MNHEY and CDR2 SVGAGI. CDR3 residues: CASSYSIAGGRYEQYF. In nucleotides, the CDR3 is TGTGCCAGCAGTTACTCGATAGCGGGAGGGCGCTACGAGCAGTACTTC.